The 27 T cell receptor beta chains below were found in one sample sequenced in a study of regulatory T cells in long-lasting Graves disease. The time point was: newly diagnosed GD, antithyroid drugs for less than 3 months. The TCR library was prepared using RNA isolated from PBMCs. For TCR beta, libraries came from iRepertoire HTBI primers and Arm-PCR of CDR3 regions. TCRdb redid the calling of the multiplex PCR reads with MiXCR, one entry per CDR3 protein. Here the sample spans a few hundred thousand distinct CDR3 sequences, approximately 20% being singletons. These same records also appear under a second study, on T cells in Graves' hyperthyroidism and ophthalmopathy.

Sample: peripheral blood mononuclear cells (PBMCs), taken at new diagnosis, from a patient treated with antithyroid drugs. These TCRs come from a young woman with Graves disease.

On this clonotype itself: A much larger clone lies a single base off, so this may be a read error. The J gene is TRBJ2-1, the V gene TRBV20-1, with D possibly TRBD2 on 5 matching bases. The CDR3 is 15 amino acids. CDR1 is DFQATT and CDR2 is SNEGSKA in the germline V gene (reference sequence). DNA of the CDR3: TGCAGTGTTAGAGATATGAGGGTCTGGGACAATGAGCAGTTCTTC. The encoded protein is CSVRDMRVWDNEQFF.

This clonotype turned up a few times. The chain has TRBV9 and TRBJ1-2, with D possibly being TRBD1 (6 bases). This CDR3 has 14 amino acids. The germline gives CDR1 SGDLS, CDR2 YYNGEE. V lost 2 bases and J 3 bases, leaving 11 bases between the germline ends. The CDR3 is CASSVSQGHYGYTF. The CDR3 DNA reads TGTGCCAGCAGCGTTTCACAGGGTCACTATGGCTACACCTTC.

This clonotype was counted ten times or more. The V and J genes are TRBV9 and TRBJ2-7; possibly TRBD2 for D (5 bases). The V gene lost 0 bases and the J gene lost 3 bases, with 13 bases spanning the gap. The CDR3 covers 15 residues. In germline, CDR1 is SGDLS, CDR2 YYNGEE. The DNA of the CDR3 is TGTGCCAGCAGCGTAGGAGGGTCGGTGAGCTACGAGCAGTACTTC. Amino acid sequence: CASSVGGSVSYEQYF.

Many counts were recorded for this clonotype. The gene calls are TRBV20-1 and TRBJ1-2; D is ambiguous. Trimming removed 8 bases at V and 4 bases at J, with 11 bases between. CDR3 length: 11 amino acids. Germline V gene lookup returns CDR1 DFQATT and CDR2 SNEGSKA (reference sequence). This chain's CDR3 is CSTLLGYGYTF. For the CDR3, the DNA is TGCAGTACCCTGTTGGGCTATGGCTACACCTTC.

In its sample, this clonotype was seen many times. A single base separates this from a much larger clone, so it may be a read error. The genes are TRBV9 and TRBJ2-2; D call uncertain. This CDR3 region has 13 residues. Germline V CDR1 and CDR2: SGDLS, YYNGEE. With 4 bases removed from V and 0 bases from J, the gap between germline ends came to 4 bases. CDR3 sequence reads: CASSPANTGELFF. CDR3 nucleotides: TGTGCCAGCAGCCCCGCGAACACCGGGGAGCTGTTTTTT.

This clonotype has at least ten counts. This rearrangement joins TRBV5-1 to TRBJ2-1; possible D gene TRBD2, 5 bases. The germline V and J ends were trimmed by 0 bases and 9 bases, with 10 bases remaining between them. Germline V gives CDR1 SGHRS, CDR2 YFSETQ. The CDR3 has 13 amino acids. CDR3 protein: CASSLGGISEQFF. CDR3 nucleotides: TGCGCCAGCAGCTTGGGAGGGATAAGTGAGCAGTTCTTC.

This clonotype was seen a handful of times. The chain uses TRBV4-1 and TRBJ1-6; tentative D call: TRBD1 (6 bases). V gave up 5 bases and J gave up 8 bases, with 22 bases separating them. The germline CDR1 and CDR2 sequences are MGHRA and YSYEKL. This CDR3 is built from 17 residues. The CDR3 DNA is TGCGCCAGCAGCTCGATTAAGGGGCAGGGGAGGTATTCACCCCTCCACTTT. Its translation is CASSSIKGQGRYSPLHF.

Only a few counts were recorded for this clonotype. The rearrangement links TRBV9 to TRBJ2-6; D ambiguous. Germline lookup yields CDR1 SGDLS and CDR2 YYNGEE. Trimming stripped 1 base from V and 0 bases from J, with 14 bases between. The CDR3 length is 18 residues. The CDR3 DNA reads TGTGCCAGCAGCGTACGACCCACTGAAACCTCTGGGGCCAACGTCCTGACTTTC. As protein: CASSVRPTETSGANVLTF.

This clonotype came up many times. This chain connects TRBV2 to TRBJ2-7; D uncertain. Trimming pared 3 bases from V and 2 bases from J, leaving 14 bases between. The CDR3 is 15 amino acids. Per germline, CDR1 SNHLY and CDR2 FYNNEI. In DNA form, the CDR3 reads TGTGCCAGCAGTGACTGGGTTGATATTCCCTACGAGCAGTACTTC. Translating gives CASSDWVDIPYEQYF.

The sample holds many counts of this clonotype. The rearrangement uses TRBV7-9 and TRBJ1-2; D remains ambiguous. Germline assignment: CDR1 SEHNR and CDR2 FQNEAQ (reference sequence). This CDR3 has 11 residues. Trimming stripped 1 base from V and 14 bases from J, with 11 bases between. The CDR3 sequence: CASSLGPGRTF. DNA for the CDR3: TGTGCCAGCAGCTTAGGCCCGGGAAGGACCTTC.

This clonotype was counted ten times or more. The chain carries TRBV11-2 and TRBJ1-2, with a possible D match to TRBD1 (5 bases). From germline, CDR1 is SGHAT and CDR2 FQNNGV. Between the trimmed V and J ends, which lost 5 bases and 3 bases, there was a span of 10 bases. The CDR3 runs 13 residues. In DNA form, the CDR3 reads TGTGCCAGCAGCACCGTGACAGACTATGGCTACACCTTC. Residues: CASSTVTDYGYTF.

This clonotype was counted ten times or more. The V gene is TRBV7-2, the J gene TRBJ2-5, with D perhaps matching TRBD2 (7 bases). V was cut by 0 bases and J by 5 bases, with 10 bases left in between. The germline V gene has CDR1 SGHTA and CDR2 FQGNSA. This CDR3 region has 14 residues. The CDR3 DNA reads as TGTGCCAGCAGCTTAGCGGGGGGGCGGGAGACCCAGTACTTC. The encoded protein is CASSLAGGRETQYF.

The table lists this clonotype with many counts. CDR3 in DNA: TGTGCCAGCAGACCCTACAGGGCCGGCTCGAATGAGCAGTTCTTC. As protein: CASRPYRAGSNEQFF. This rearrangement joins TRBV6-1 to TRBJ2-1, with D possibly TRBD1 on 6 matching bases. The CDR3 consists of 15 residues. Deletions cut 6 bases from V and 7 bases from J, with 19 bases between. Germline values: CDR1 MNHNS, CDR2 SASEGT.

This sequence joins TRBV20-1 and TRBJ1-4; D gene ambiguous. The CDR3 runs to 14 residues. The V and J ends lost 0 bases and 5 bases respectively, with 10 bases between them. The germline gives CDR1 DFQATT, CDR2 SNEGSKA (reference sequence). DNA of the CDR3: TGCAGTGCTAGAGATCAACGAAGGAATGAAAAACTGTTTTTT. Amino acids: CSARDQRRNEKLFF.

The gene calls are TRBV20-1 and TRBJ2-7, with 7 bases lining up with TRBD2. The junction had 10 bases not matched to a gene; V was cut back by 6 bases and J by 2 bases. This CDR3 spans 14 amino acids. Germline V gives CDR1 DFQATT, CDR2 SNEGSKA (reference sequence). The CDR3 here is CSAYERGSTYEQYF. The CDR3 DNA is TGCAGTGCGTATGAGCGGGGATCTACCTACGAGCAGTACTTC.

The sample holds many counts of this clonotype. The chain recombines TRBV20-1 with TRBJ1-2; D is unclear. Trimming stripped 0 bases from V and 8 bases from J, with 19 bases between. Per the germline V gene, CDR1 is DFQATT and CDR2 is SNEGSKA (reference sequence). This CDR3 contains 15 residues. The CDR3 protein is CSAREETTQGGGYTF. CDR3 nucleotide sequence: TGCAGTGCTAGAGAAGAGACCACCCAAGGCGGAGGCTACACCTTC.

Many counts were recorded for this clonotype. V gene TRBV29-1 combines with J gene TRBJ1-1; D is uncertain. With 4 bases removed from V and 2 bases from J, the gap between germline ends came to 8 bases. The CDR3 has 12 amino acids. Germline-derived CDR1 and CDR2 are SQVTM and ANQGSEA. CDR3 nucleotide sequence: TGCAGCGTTGGGGAGGGTAACACTGAAGCTTTCTTT. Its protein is CSVGEGNTEAFF.

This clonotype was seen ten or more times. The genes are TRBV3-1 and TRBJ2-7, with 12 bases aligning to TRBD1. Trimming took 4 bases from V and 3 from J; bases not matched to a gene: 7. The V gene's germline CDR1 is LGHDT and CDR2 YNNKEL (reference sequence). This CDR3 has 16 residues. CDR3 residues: CASSRRDRGRHYEQYF. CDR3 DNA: TGTGCCAGCAGCCGACGGGACAGGGGGCGTCACTACGAGCAGTACTTC.

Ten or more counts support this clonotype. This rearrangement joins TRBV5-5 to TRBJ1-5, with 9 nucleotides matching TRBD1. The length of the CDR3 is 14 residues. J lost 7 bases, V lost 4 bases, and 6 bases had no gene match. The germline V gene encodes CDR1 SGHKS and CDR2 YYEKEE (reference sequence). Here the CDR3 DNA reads TGTGCCAGCAGCCGCACAGGGGGCTACCAGCCCCAGCATTTT. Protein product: CASSRTGGYQPQHF.

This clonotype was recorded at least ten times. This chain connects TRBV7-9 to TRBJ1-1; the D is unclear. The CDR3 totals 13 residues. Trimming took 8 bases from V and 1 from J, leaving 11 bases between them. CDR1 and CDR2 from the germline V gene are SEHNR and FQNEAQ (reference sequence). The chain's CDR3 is CASGTLGNTEAFF. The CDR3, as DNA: TGTGCCAGCGGAACACTTGGGAACACTGAAGCTTTCTTT.

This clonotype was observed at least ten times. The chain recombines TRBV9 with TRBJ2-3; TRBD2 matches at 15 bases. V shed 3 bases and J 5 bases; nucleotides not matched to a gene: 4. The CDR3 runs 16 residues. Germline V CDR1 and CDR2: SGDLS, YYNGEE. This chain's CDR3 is CASSGTSGGAGDTQYF. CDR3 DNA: TGTGCCAGCAGCGGGACTAGCGGGGGGGCAGGAGATACGCAGTATTTT.

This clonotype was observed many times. The CDR3 DNA reads as TGTGCCAGCAGCCAATCTGAGACATCTAGCACAGATACGCAGTATTTT. This translates into CASSQSETSSTDTQYF. V gene TRBV3-1 combines with J gene TRBJ2-3; D is undetermined. Trimming took 2 bases from V and 0 from J, leaving 12 bases between them. The V gene's germline CDR1 is LGHDT and CDR2 YNNKEL (reference sequence). The CDR3 covers 16 residues.

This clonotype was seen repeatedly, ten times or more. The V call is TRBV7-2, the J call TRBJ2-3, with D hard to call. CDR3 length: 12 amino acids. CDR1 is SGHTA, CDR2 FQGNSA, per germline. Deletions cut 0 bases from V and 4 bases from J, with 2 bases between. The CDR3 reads CASSLAPDTQYF. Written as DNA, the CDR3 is TGTGCCAGCAGCTTAGCCCCAGATACGCAGTATTTT.

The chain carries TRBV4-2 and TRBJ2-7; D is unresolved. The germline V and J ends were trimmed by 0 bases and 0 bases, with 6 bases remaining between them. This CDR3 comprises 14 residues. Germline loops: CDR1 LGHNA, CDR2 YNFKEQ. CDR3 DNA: TGTGCCAGCAGCCAAGATACACACTCCTACGAGCAGTACTTC. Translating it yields CASSQDTHSYEQYF.

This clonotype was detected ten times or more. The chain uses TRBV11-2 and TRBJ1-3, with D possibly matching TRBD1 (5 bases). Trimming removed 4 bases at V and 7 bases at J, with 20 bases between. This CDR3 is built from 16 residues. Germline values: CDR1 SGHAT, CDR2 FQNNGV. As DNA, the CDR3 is TGTGCCAGCAGCTCCCCCCGCAATTCAAGGGGTAACACCATATATTTT. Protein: CASSSPRNSRGNTIYF. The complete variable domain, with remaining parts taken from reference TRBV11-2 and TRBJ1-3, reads EAGVAQSPRYKIIEKRQSVAFWCNPISGHATLYWYQQILGQGPKLLIQFQNNGVVDDSQLPKDRFSAERLKGVDSTLKIQPAKLEDSAVYLCASSSPRNSRGNTIYFGEGSWLTVV.

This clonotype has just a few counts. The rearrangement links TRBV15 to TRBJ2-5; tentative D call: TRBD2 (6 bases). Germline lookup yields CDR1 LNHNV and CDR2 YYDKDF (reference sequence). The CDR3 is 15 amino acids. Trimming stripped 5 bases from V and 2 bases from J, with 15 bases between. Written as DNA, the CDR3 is TGTGCCACCAGCGGAGGGTCTCCAGCACAAGAGACCCAGTACTTC. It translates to CATSGGSPAQETQYF.

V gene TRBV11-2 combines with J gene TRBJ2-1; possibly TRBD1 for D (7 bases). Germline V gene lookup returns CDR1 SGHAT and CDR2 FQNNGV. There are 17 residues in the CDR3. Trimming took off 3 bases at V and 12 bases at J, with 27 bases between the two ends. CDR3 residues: CASSFSGERGLYIRQFF. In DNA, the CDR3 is TGTGCCAGCAGCTTTAGCGGTGAAAGGGGGCTGTACATTCGGCAGTTCTTC.